The clone carrying this TCR beta chain was detected only a few times. The target antigen is unknown. This record belongs to a study of T cell repertoires in cytomegalovirus infection. Whole-study context: Public TCR beta signatures indicated both CMV infection and matching HLA type.

MiXCR, run by TCRdb on the reads, gives a single entry per CDR3 protein. This sample has a few hundred thousand distinct CDR3 sequences, with 26% found just once. Findings and limits, study-wide: The study identified carriers of CMV plus the relevant HLA from cumulative public TCR beta family frequency. Ex vivo responses were dominated by HLA-C-restricted CMV-specific TCR beta clonotypes.

This clonotype originated in a human donor in good health (CMV status not recorded). Some clones in this sample may be carry-over from other donors' samples. The material sequenced was PBMCs.

The CDR3: CASSLARPTQETQYF. DNA of the CDR3: TGTGCCAGCAGCTTAGCGCGTCCTACCCAAGAGACCCAGTACTTC. The chain employs TRBV7-6 and TRBJ2-5; unclear D gene. Between the trimmed V and J ends, which lost 0 bases and 1 base, there was a span of 9 bases. Germline CDR1 is SGHVS and CDR2 is FNYEAQ. The CDR3 totals 15 residues.